A selection of T cell receptor beta chains follows, all from one sample in a study of regulatory T cells in long-lasting Graves disease. TCRdb re-analysed the multiplex PCR reads in MiXCR, keeping a single row per CDR3 protein. The data contain fewer than 450,000 distinct CDR3 sequences, 20% to 30% of them singletons. Here the sequenced sample was peripheral blood mononuclear cells (PBMCs), taken when the disease was refractory, from a patient treated with antithyroid drugs. The receptors were gathered from a female donor with Graves disease. The CDR3 runs from the conserved cysteine through the conserved F or W. A D gene is named only where the DNA matches it firmly. Rows may omit the clone size; those that give it use once, few, many or a size class.

size	V	length	J	D	CDR3	DNA
many	TRBV15	15	TRBJ1-1	.	CATSRQKGDGTEAFF	TGTGCCACCAGCAGACAAAAGGGGGACGGCACTGAAGCTTTCTTT
.	TRBV20-1	17	TRBJ2-4	TRBD1	CSALRTGTPMAKNIQYF	TGCAGTGCCCTGCGGACAGGGACCCCGATGGCCAAAAACATTCAGTACTTC
few	TRBV7-8	16	TRBJ1-1	.	CASSSLEGPQVYEAFF	TGTGCCAGCAGCTCACTAGAGGGTCCACAGGTTTATGAAGCTTTCTTT
.	TRBV3-1	13	TRBJ2-7	.	CASSQGFGNEQYF	TGTGCCAGCAGCCAAGGCTTTGGGAACGAGCAGTACTTC
many	TRBV12-3/TRBV12-4	14	TRBJ2-7	.	CASSAGQRTYEQYF	TGTGCCAGCAGTGCGGGACAGAGAACCTACGAGCAGTACTTC
many	TRBV2	14	TRBJ1-1	.	CASSEARTVTEAFF	TGTGCCAGCAGTGAAGCGCGGACAGTCACTGAAGCTTTCTTT
many	TRBV28	13	TRBJ1-2	.	CASSFLTNYGYTF	TGTGCCAGCAGTTTCCTTACCAACTATGGCTACACCTTC
few	TRBV5-1	14	TRBJ2-7	.	CASSRTLSSYEQYF	TGCGCCAGCAGCCGGACACTGAGCTCCTACGAGCAGTACTTC
few	TRBV5-1	14	TRBJ2-4	.	CASSLASVADIQYF	TGCGCCAGCAGCTTGGCCAGCGTCGCCGACATTCAGTACTTC
.	TRBV6-1	16	TRBJ1-5	TRBD1	CASTNTGTGPNQPQHF	TGTGCCAGCACCAACACCGGGACAGGGCCCAATCAGCCCCAGCATTTT
few	TRBV7-9	15	TRBJ2-7	TRBD1	CASSLTRDRPYEQYF	TGTGCCAGCAGCTTAACTCGGGACAGGCCCTACGAGCAGTACTTC
.	TRBV2	16	TRBJ2-7	TRBD2	CARRRGTSGSLYEQYF	TGTGCCCGAAGGAGAGGGACTAGCGGGAGTCTCTACGAGCAGTACTTC
.	TRBV19	16	TRBJ1-1	TRBD1	CASSSGQGARLVSPFF	TGTGCCAGTAGTTCCGGACAGGGGGCTCGACTTGTTTCACCTTTCTTT
.	TRBV7-2	13	TRBJ1-4	.	CASSLGSNEKLFF	TGTGCCAGCAGCTTAGGCAGTAATGAAAAACTGTTTTTT
few	TRBV20-1	17	TRBJ1-2	.	CSARVFGGAKPNYGYTF	TGCAGTGCTAGAGTCTTTGGGGGAGCAAAACCAAACTATGGCTACACCTTC
.	TRBV9	15	TRBJ1-3	.	CASSVVANSGNTIYF	TGTGCCAGCAGCGTAGTCGCCAACTCTGGAAACACCATATATTTT
.	TRBV20-1	12	TRBJ2-2	.	CSAPAGSGELFF	TGCAGTGCCCCCGCAGGGTCCGGGGAGCTGTTTTTT